This passage covers 20 T cell receptor beta chains from one sample sequenced in a study of beta chain features in type 1 diabetes. Expressed TCRB transcripts were sequenced after all isolated RNA was converted to cDNA. The repertoire was sequenced with immunoSEQ multiplex PCR; TCRdb's copy has only in-frame clones and lacks some. The sample has about 350,000 clones, roughly 21% seen once. The sequenced material came from naive CD4+ T cells from blood. These receptors were obtained from a young woman in good health.

A few counts support this clone. The chain combines TRBV5-1 with TRBJ2-1, with D possibly matching TRBD1 (6 bases). There are 13 residues in the CDR3. The germline V gene encodes CDR1 SGHRS and CDR2 YFSETQ. The V end lost 4 bases, the J end lost 10 bases, and 15 bases lay between the germline ends. As DNA, the CDR3 is TGCGCCAGCAGCCCCTCGAGGGACATCGAGCAGTTCTTC. This codes for CASSPSRDIEQFF. Based on the CDR3 plus reference TRBV5-1 and TRBJ2-1, the full variable domain is KAGVTQTPRYLIKTRGQQVTLSCSPISGHRSVSWYQQTPGQGLQFLFEYFSETQRNKGNFPGRFSGRQFSNSRSEMNVSTLELGDSALYLCASSPSRDIEQFFGPGTRLTVL.

This clone was seen a handful of times. Other nucleotide sequences from this sample produce the same CDR3. The chain links TRBV5-1 to TRBJ2-3; 9 bases line up with TRBD1. The CDR3 sequence is 14 residues long. V lost 4 bases and J lost 3; bases outside the gene matches: 3. The V gene's germline CDR1 is SGHRS and CDR2 YFSETQ. The CDR3: CASSQDRGTDTQYF. The CDR3 DNA is TGCGCCAGCAGCCAGGACAGGGGAACAGATACGCAGTATTTT.

V is TRBV5-1 and J is TRBJ1-1; no firm D call. This CDR3 region has 15 residues. The V gene's germline CDR1 is SGHRS and CDR2 YFSETQ. With 4 bases removed from V and 1 base from J, the gap between germline ends came to 14 bases. The CDR3 nucleotides read TGCGCCAGCAGCCTCCTCTGGAGCGGGAACACTGAAGCTTTCTTT. Protein sequence: CASSLLWSGNTEAFF.

The gene calls are TRBV14 and TRBJ2-7, with 8 bases fitting TRBD1. The CDR3 covers 15 residues. The germline gives CDR1 SGHDN, CDR2 FVKESK. V was pared by 1 base and J by 1 base, with 3 bases of the junction left unmatched. CDR3 protein: CASSQVTGGSYEQYF. CDR3 coding DNA: TGTGCCAGCAGCCAAGTTACAGGGGGTTCCTACGAGCAGTACTTC.

This chain joins TRBV29-1 and TRBJ2-2; TRBD1 matches 7 bases. The CDR3 totals 14 residues. Germline CDR1 and CDR2: SQVTM and ANQGSEA. The CDR3 here is CSAPGQPATGELFF. The CDR3 nucleotides read TGCAGTGCGCCGGGACAGCCGGCGACCGGGGAGCTGTTTTTT.

There are a few counts of this clone. The chain couples TRBV30 to TRBJ2-1; maybe TRBD2 (6 bases). CDR3 length: 15 residues. V lost 0 bases and J 2 bases, leaving 11 bases between the germline ends. The V gene's germline CDR1 is GTSNPN and CDR2 SVGIG (reference sequence). This chain's CDR3 is CAWSVILATYNEQFF. The CDR3 DNA reads as TGTGCCTGGAGTGTAATACTAGCTACCTACAATGAGCAGTTCTTC.

The chain links TRBV30 to TRBJ2-3; D perhaps matches TRBD1 (6 bases). The germline V and J ends were trimmed by 2 bases and 4 bases, with 10 bases remaining between them. The V gene's germline CDR1 is GTSNPN and CDR2 SVGIG (reference sequence). CDR3 length: 13 amino acids. The CDR3 region is CAWSLGGSDTQYF. The CDR3 coding sequence is TGTGCCTGGAGTTTAGGGGGTTCAGATACGCAGTATTTT. Supplemented by reference TRBV30 and TRBJ2-3, the full variable domain reads SQTIHQWPATLVQPVGSPLSLECTVEGTSNPNLYWYRQAAGRGLQLLFYSVGIGQISSEVPQNLSASRPQDRQFILSSKKLLLSDSGFYLCAWSLGGSDTQYFGPGTRLTVL.

The CDR3 bases are TGTGCCACCGGAACAGAGACAGGTAACACTGAAGCTTTCTTT. This sequence encodes CATGTETGNTEAFF. The chain carries TRBV10-3 and TRBJ1-1, with D tentatively TRBD1 (6 bases). Trimming shortened V by 10 bases and J by 2 bases, and 17 bases separated the two germline ends. The length of the CDR3 is 14 residues. Germline V gene sequence: CDR1 ENHRY, CDR2 SYGVKD.

This clone turned up a few times. The J gene is TRBJ1-2, the V gene TRBV6-5; 7 nucleotides align to TRBD1. The CDR3 contains 13 residues. Germline CDR1 and CDR2: MNHEY and SVGAGI. V shed 6 bases, J shed 6 bases, and the junction held 7 bases outside the gene matches. The CDR3 reads CASSSDRANGYTF. The CDR3 DNA reads TGTGCCAGCAGCTCAGACAGGGCTAATGGCTACACCTTC.

This clone showed up many times. The rearrangement joins TRBV7-9 to TRBJ1-2, with no clear D. The V end lost 7 bases, the J end lost 4 bases, and 13 bases lay between the germline ends. Germline CDR1 reads SEHNR; CDR2 reads FQNEAQ (reference sequence). The CDR3 covers 13 residues. This CDR3 is CASTPRYGYGYTF. CDR3 bases: TGTGCCAGCACCCCCCGCTACGGCTATGGCTACACCTTC.

This clone has more than one count but fewer than ten. Here the CDR3 DNA reads TGTGCCAGCAGCGGATCGGGACTAGCGGCCACAGATACGCAGTATTTT. Translation: CASSGSGLAATDTQYF. V usage is TRBV9 and J usage is TRBJ2-3; 11 nucleotides line up with TRBD2. The CDR3 consists of 16 residues. V was clipped by 3 bases and J by 2 bases; unmatched bases: 5. Germline values: CDR1 SGDLS, CDR2 YYNGEE.

In its sample, this clone was seen a few times. The V gene is TRBV6-1, the J gene TRBJ2-7; TRBD1 matches 10 bases. Germline V gene data show CDR1 as MNHNS and CDR2 as SASEGT. The CDR3 length is 12 residues. Trimming cost V 8 bases and J 3 bases; bases outside gene matches: 1. CDR3 loop: CASRDRGYEQYF. DNA for the CDR3: TGTGCCAGCCGGGACAGGGGCTACGAGCAGTACTTC.

This clone showed up just a few times. The CDR3 region has the DNA TGTGCCAGCAGTTCCTCGGGACTCCTGAGCACAGATACGCAGTATTTT. This translates into CASSSSGLLSTDTQYF. The chain is built from TRBV11-2 and TRBJ2-3; TRBD2 is a possible D gene (6 bases). Looked up from germline, CDR1 is SGHAT and CDR2 is FQNNGV. With 6 bases removed from V and 0 bases from J, the gap between germline ends came to 16 bases. The CDR3 sequence is 16 residues long.

The V gene is TRBV29-1, the J gene TRBJ1-2; 8 nucleotides line up with TRBD1. This CDR3 spans 14 amino acids. The V gene's germline CDR1 is SQVTM and CDR2 ANQGSEA. Trimming cost V 4 bases and J 3 bases; bases outside gene matches: 7. Written as DNA, the CDR3 is TGCAGCGTTGGAGACCGGGACAGGTACTATGGCTACACCTTC. This codes for CSVGDRDRYYGYTF.

The chain employs TRBV2 and TRBJ2-7, with 15 bases fitting TRBD2. In germline, CDR1 is SNHLY, CDR2 FYNNEI. The CDR3 has 14 amino acids. V was clipped by 10 bases and J by 4 bases; unmatched bases: 5. In DNA form, the CDR3 reads TGTGCCAACCTGGGACTAGCGGGGGGATACGAGCAGTACTTC. Protein sequence: CANLGLAGGYEQYF.

The chain links TRBV9 to TRBJ2-1; 7 bases map to TRBD1. V lost 4 bases to trimming and J lost 5 bases; unmatched junction nucleotides: 6. CDR3 length: 14 amino acids. Per the germline V gene, CDR1 is SGDLS and CDR2 is YYNGEE. CDR3 bases: TGTGCCAGCAGCCGACAGGGTGGGGACAATGAGCAGTTCTTC. As protein: CASSRQGGDNEQFF. Drawing the rest from reference TRBV9 and TRBJ2-1, the complete variable domain is DSGVTQTPKHLITATGQRVTLRCSPRSGDLSVYWYQQSLDQGLQFLIQYYNGEERAKGNILERFSAQQFPDLHSELNLSSLELGDSALYFCASSRQGGDNEQFFGPGTRLTVL.

This clone was observed a handful of times. The chain employs TRBV18 and TRBJ1-5; D is perhaps TRBD1 (6 bases). The CDR3 runs 14 residues. Germline lookup yields CDR1 KGHSH and CDR2 LQKENI. V was shortened by 5 bases and J by 5 bases, with 13 bases between the two germline ends. For the CDR3, the DNA is TGTGCCAGCTCATTCGGACAGACCCATCAGCCCCAGCATTTT. Its protein product is CASSFGQTHQPQHF.

The chain combines TRBV5-1 with TRBJ2-7; 9 nucleotides line up with TRBD1. V lost 4 bases to trimming and J lost 7 bases; unmatched junction nucleotides: 6. The CDR3 covers 13 residues. Germline-derived CDR1 and CDR2 are SGHRS and YFSETQ. DNA of the CDR3: TGCGCCAGCAGCCCGGACAGGGGCAGGGAGCAGTACTTC. Translation: CASSPDRGREQYF.

This clone was counted only a few times. Here the CDR3 DNA reads TGTGCCAGCAAAGACATGAACACTGAAGCTTTCTTT. Its protein is CASKDMNTEAFF. The chain joins TRBV6-6 to TRBJ1-1; no reliable D call. The CDR3 totals 12 residues. The V gene lost 7 bases and the J gene lost 0 bases, with 6 bases spanning the gap. Germline assignment: CDR1 MNHNY and CDR2 SVGAGI (reference sequence).

CDR3: CASSLGGGPYEQYF. In nucleotides, the CDR3 is TGTGCCAGCAGCTTAGGTGGGGGCCCCTACGAGCAGTACTTC. The genes are TRBV7-2 and TRBJ2-7; D is possibly TRBD1 (6 bases). V gave up 1 base and J gave up 2 bases, with 9 bases separating them. The length of the CDR3 is 14 residues. Germline CDR1 SGHTA, CDR2 FQGNSA.